This entry concerns a single T cell receptor (beta chain). Both 60 Vbeta primers and 13 Jbeta primers went into the PCR. Here immunoSEQ multiplex PCR was the method, and the copy in TCRdb shows in-frame clones only, minus some. Of 100,000 or so clones in the sample, 69% were seen once. These data originate in a study of cytomegalovirus exposure and HLA in healthy donors. The TCR sequence derives from a man under 40 in good health and CMV-seronegative. The sequencing sample was made of PBMCs.

The CDR3: CASGIGGRYGYTF. In DNA form, the CDR3 reads TGTGCCAGCGGAATAGGAGGGAGATATGGCTACACCTTC. This chain uses TRBV6-1 with TRBJ1-2; D is undetermined. CDR1 is MNHNS, CDR2 SASEGT, per germline. The CDR3 spans 13 residues. V lost 8 bases and J lost 5, with 15 bases in between.